The TCR beta chain under discussion was sequenced for a study of blood T cell repertoires in COVID-19. Sequencing used immunoSEQ multiplex PCR; TCRdb keeps in-frame clones, though not all of them. The data hold 150,000 or so clones, with more than 75% observed a single time. This clone showed up just a few times. The sample taken for sequencing was peripheral blood. This clonotype originated in a man aged 55 to 69 with active or convalescent COVID-19.

In DNA, the CDR3 is TGTGCCAGCAGGCTAAGCGGGAGCCTCGACGAGCAGTACTTC. Translation: CASRLSGSLDEQYF. The V call is TRBV27, the J call TRBJ2-7, with 8 positions matching TRBD2. CDR1 and CDR2 (germline): MNHEY, SMNVEV (reference sequence). V was pared by 6 bases and J by 5 bases, with 9 bases of the junction left unmatched. The CDR3 runs 14 residues.